What follows are 2 T cell receptor beta chains derived from one specimen sequenced in a study of blood T cell repertoires in COVID-19. Repertoires were generated with immunoSEQ multiplex PCR, while TCRdb's copy carries only in-frame clones and drops some. Altogether roughly 280,000 clones are present, 80% to 90% being singletons, with the ten largest covering 4.1%. The specimen was PBMCs or T cells enriched from blood (not recorded which). These receptors all come from a woman aged 25 to 45 with acute COVID-19.

The chain couples TRBV11-2 to TRBJ2-1, with TRBD2 identical over 12 bases. V lost 5 bases, J lost 0 bases, and 5 bases stayed unmatched. Germline CDR1 SGHAT, CDR2 FQNNGV. The CDR3 has 17 residues. In DNA, the CDR3 is TGTGCCAGCAGCACCAGGACTAGCGGGGTCTCCTACAATGAGCAGTTCTTC. Protein sequence: CASSTRTSGVSYNEQFF. The whole variable domain, remainder taken from reference TRBV11-2 and TRBJ2-1, is EAGVAQSPRYKIIEKRQSVAFWCNPISGHATLYWYQQILGQGPKLLIQFQNNGVVDDSQLPKDRFSAERLKGVDSTLKIQPAKLEDSAVYLCASSTRTSGVSYNEQFFGPGTRLTVL.

The chain couples TRBV27 to TRBJ1-5; 9 bases line up with TRBD1. CDR3 length: 15 amino acids. V shed 5 bases, J shed 6 bases, and the junction held 8 bases outside the gene matches. CDR1 and CDR2 from the germline V gene are MNHEY and SMNVEV (reference sequence). As DNA, the CDR3 is TGTGCCAGCAGTCTTACTTTGACAGGGGGTCAGCCCCAGCATTTT. It encodes CASSLTLTGGQPQHF.